This T cell receptor beta chain was captured by sequencing in a study of breast tumors, draining lymph nodes, adjacent tissues. Study-wide points: Compared with basal-like, luminal-like tumors shared significantly more repertoire with nontumor tissue. Tumors had less TCR diversity than lymph nodes, more than nontumor tissue.

Trimming pared 0 bases from V and 3 bases from J, leaving 7 bases between. CDR3 length: 14 amino acids. Germline CDR1 MGHRA, CDR2 YSYEKL. This clonotype has at least ten counts. Its antigen is not known. Samples came from axillary lymph nodes draining the breast cancer. TCRdb reprocessed the multiplex PCR reads with MiXCR, giving one entry per CDR3 protein. Counted here are about 230,000 distinct CDR3 sequences, about 32% occurring once; the ten biggest clones make up over 1.1%. This chain joins TRBV4-1 and TRBJ2-3; no clear D. Sequences were obtained from axillary lymph node tissue. The receptor's source is a female donor with breast cancer. Some clones in this sample may be carry-over from other donors' samples. The CDR3 DNA is TGCGCCAGCAGCCAAGATAGCTTGACAGATACGCAGTATTTT. Encoded protein: CASSQDSLTDTQYF.